These 19 T cell receptor beta chains were all obtained from the same sample, sequenced in a study of regulatory T cells in long-lasting Graves disease. Both iRepertoire HTBI primers and Arm-PCR of CDR3 regions were used to build the TCR beta libraries. TCRdb re-called the multiplex PCR reads through MiXCR, storing one row per CDR3 protein. The sample gives roughly 500,000 distinct CDR3 sequences, less than 15% of which show up once; roughly 10% is in the top ten. As to time point: newly diagnosed GD, antithyroid drugs for less than 3 months. The authors made the TCR library using RNA they extracted from PBMCs. These same data were also listed under a study on T cells in Graves' hyperthyroidism and ophthalmopathy.

The source was peripheral blood mononuclear cells (PBMCs), collected at new diagnosis, from a patient treated with antithyroid drugs. Source of these receptors: a man in his thirties or forties with Graves disease.

This rearrangement joins TRBV29-1 to TRBJ2-3, with 8 bases identical to TRBD1. Germline trimming cut 4 bases from V and 2 bases from J; bases unmatched to any gene: 5. Germline V gives CDR1 SQVTM, CDR2 ANQGSEA. The CDR3 is made up of 14 amino acids. The CDR3 DNA is TGCAGCGTTGCCCGACAGGGGCTCACAGATACGCAGTATTTT. Protein product: CSVARQGLTDTQYF.

The count of this clonotype is one. A read error is possible here, since a much larger clone lies one base away. The V and J genes are TRBV12-3 or TRBV12-4 and TRBJ2-1; D might be TRBD2 (6 bases). V was pared by 11 bases and J by 12 bases, with 20 bases between. This CDR3 has 12 amino acids. CDR3 in amino acids: CAGTLPGTGQFF. The CDR3 DNA reads as TGTGCCGGCACCCTTCCCGGGACTGGGCAGTTCTTC.

The rearrangement links TRBV10-3 to TRBJ2-1, with 8 bases aligning to TRBD2. The junction had 9 bases not matched to a gene; V was cut back by 7 bases and J by 10 bases. Germline V CDR1 and CDR2: ENHRY, SYGVKD. This CDR3 region has 13 residues. In nucleotides, the CDR3 is TGTGCCATCAAGGTCCAAACGGGAGGGGAGCAGTTCTTC. Protein sequence: CAIKVQTGGEQFF.

This clonotype was counted a few times. This chain uses TRBV4-2 with TRBJ2-1; 8 bases line up with TRBD2. The ends lost 4 bases at V and 4 bases at J; junction bases unmatched: 3. Germline V gene lookup returns CDR1 LGHNA and CDR2 YNFKEQ. The CDR3 runs to 14 residues. The CDR3 nucleotides are TGTGCCAGCAGCCCGGGACTAGGGTACAATGAGCAGTTCTTC. Its protein is CASSPGLGYNEQFF.

As to this clonotype: This may be a read error, as it is one base from a much larger clone. The rearrangement joins TRBV5-1 to TRBJ2-7; unclear D gene. Germline V lookup: CDR1 SGHRS, CDR2 YFSETQ. This CDR3 has 13 residues. CDR3 sequence reads: CASSLDTEYGQYF. In DNA, the CDR3 is TGCGCCAGCAGCTTGGATACCGAATACGGGCAGTACTTC. Combining the CDR3 with reference TRBV5-1 and TRBJ2-7 gives the whole variable domain KAGVTQTPRYLIKTRGQQVTLSCSPISGHRSVSWYQQTPGQGLQFLFEYFSETQRNKGNFPGRFSGRQFSNSRSEMNVSTLELGDSALYLCASSLDTEYGQYFGPGTRLTVT.

This clonotype was detected many times. This sequence joins TRBV12-3 or TRBV12-4 and TRBJ2-6; tentative D call: TRBD1 (6 bases). Trimming pared 5 bases from V and 0 bases from J, leaving 8 bases between. The CDR3 runs to 15 residues. DNA of the CDR3: TGTGCCAGCAGTAGGACAGACTCTGGGGCCAACGTCCTGACTTTC. As protein: CASSRTDSGANVLTF.

To note about this clonotype: This clone may be a read error of a much larger clone one base away. V is TRBV29-1 and J is TRBJ1-1, with D perhaps TRBD1 (6 bases). The V gene's germline CDR1 is SQVTM and CDR2 ANQGSEA. This CDR3 contains 12 residues. CDR3 in DNA: TGCAACGTAGAACAGGGAAGAACTGAAGCTTTCTTT. Translated: CNVEQGRTEAFF.

This clonotype was counted many times. The chain links TRBV11-1 to TRBJ2-7; 8 bases are shared with TRBD2. V gave up 5 bases and J gave up 3 bases; unmatched junction bases: 15. The length of the CDR3 is 17 residues. The germline V gene has CDR1 SGHAT and CDR2 FQDESV (reference sequence). CDR3 region: CASSPGRGLVAVYEQYF. The CDR3 DNA follows: TGTGCCAGCAGCCCCGGGAGGGGGTTGGTAGCCGTCTACGAGCAGTACTTC.

In its sample, this clonotype was seen many times. This chain joins TRBV11-2 and TRBJ2-7; 7 nucleotides match TRBD1. The J segment lost 2 bases and the V segment lost 4 bases, leaving 5 bases of the junction unmatched. This CDR3 comprises 14 residues. CDR1 and CDR2 (germline): SGHAT, FQNNGV. The CDR3 here is CASSSYRGPYEQYF. As DNA, the CDR3 is TGTGCCAGCAGCTCTTACAGGGGACCCTACGAGCAGTACTTC.

This clonotype showed up many times. The rearrangement joins TRBV29-1 to TRBJ1-2; D remains ambiguous. V lost 5 bases and J 0 bases, leaving 22 bases between the germline ends. CDR3 size: 17 residues. Germline CDR1 SQVTM, CDR2 ANQGSEA. The CDR3 loop is CSVRAQQLRPPNYGYTF. In DNA, the CDR3 is TGCAGCGTTCGAGCTCAACAACTCAGGCCCCCTAACTATGGCTACACCTTC. Complete variable domain (other parts from reference TRBV29-1 and TRBJ1-2): SAVISQKPSRDICQRGTSLTIQCQVDSQVTMMFWYRQQPGQSLTLIATANQGSEATYESGFVIDKFPISRPNLTFSTLTVSNMSPEDSSIYLCSVRAQQLRPPNYGYTFGSGTRLTVV.

This clonotype was detected ten times or more. The genes are TRBV6-1 and TRBJ1-2; 7 nucleotides agree with TRBD1. The length of the CDR3 is 14 residues. V lost 5 bases to trimming and J lost 4 bases; unmatched junction nucleotides: 7. Germline CDR1 MNHNS, CDR2 SASEGT. Here the CDR3 reads CASSTQTGPYGYTF. The CDR3 DNA reads as TGTGCCAGCAGTACCCAGACAGGGCCCTATGGCTACACCTTC.

This clonotype showed up just once. One end of the junction does not line up with germline, which may come from a read error. CDR3 nucleotides: TGTGCCACCATGGATGGCTGCACCTTC. This translates into CATMDGCTF. This chain connects TRBV24-1 to TRBJ1-2; D is uncertain. Looked up from germline, CDR1 is KGHDR and CDR2 is SFDVKD. The CDR3 extends over 9 amino acids.

This chain connects TRBV6-5 to TRBJ2-2, with D unresolved. CDR1 and CDR2 (germline): MNHEY, SVGAGI. This CDR3 comprises 14 residues. V lost 0 bases and J 3 bases, leaving 5 bases between the germline ends. CDR3 bases: TGTGCCAGCAGTTACTCGGCGGACACCGGGGAGCTGTTTTTT. Translated: CASSYSADTGELFF.

Comment on this clonotype: This may be a read error: a much more frequent sequence differs by one nucleotide. The chain is built from TRBV6-1 and TRBJ1-1; D remains unclear. The CDR3 is 16 residues long. Germline CDR1 and CDR2: MNHNS and SASEGT. Here the CDR3 reads CTSSARRRLIGTEAFF. The CDR3 DNA reads TGTACCAGCAGTGCTCGTCGGCGGCTGATAGGGACTGAAGCTTTCTTT.

This clonotype was observed many times. V gene TRBV7-9 combines with J gene TRBJ2-1; D may be TRBD1 (6 bases). The CDR3 covers 15 residues. Germline V gene lookup returns CDR1 SEHNR and CDR2 FQNEAQ (reference sequence). Deletions cut 1 base from V and 12 bases from J, with 19 bases between. The CDR3 loop is CASSLGGHPDVGQFF. Written as DNA, the CDR3 is TGTGCCAGCAGCTTAGGGGGACACCCGGACGTGGGGCAGTTCTTC.

This clonotype was detected ten times or more. The rearrangement uses TRBV15 and TRBJ2-1; D call uncertain. The V end was cut by 1 base, the J end by 7 bases, with 8 bases between. This CDR3 comprises 13 residues. Germline CDR1 LNHNV, CDR2 YYDKDF (reference sequence). CDR3 loop: CATSRVGVNEQFF. The CDR3 DNA is TGTGCCACCAGCAGAGTAGGAGTTAATGAGCAGTTCTTC.

This clonotype was recorded at least ten times. The CDR3 region is CATSGGLAGGNEQFF. As DNA, the CDR3 is TGTGCCACCAGCGGGGGACTAGCGGGAGGGAATGAGCAGTTCTTC. The chain has TRBV15 and TRBJ2-1, with 16 bases fitting TRBD2. Trimming at V came to 5 bases and at J to 7 bases, leaving 2 bases not matched to a gene. Germline V gene sequence: CDR1 LNHNV, CDR2 YYDKDF (reference sequence). This CDR3 is built from 15 residues.

Only a few counts were recorded for this clonotype. The genes are TRBV6-1 and TRBJ2-2; no firm D call. The CDR3 totals 12 residues. Germline CDR1 reads MNHNS; CDR2 reads SASEGT. V gave up 6 bases and J gave up 9 bases, with 11 bases separating them. The CDR3, as DNA: TGTGCCAGCAGCTCCACACGGCGGGAGCTGTTTTTT. This translates into CASSSTRRELFF.

This chain uses TRBV5-4 with TRBJ1-2; no clear D gene. Looked up from germline, CDR1 is SGHNT and CDR2 is YYREEE (reference sequence). This CDR3 has 14 residues. The V end was cut by 0 bases, the J end by 2 bases, with 8 bases between. CDR3 coding DNA: TGTGCCAGCAGCTTGGCACCCTTGAACTATGGCTACACCTTC. It codes for CASSLAPLNYGYTF.